A selection of T cell receptor beta chains follows, all from one sample in a study of blood T cells in healthy people across ages. TCRdb fed the 5' RACE reads into MiXCR, producing one record per CDR3 protein. This table has around 580,000 distinct CDR3 sequences, 45% to 55% appearing once. Source material: blood. The receptors derive from a man older than 75 in good health. Both conserved end residues are part of each CDR3. The D gene is left open where the match is weak. The size field is filled for only some rows; it gives once, few, many or a size class.

>15|TRBJ1-4|.|once|TRBV29-1
CSVEGFGGTGEKLFF
TGCAGCGTTGAAGGGTTTGGGGGTACCGGTGAAAAACTGTTTTTT
>13|TRBJ2-1|TRBD2|.|TRBV7-2
CASSFGLAEEQFF
TGTGCCAGCAGCTTCGGACTAGCGGAGGAGCAGTTCTTC
>16|TRBJ1-6|.|few|TRBV7-9
CASSLWSGTEGSPLHF
TGTGCCAGCAGCTTGTGGTCCGGGACCGAGGGTTCACCCCTCCACTTT
>14|TRBJ2-7|.|few|TRBV15
CATSPRHGSYEQYF
TGTGCCACCAGCCCCCGTCACGGCTCCTACGAGCAGTACTTC
>16|TRBJ2-1|.|.|TRBV27
CASSFHDAAPSNEQFF
TGTGCCAGCAGTTTCCATGATGCTGCTCCCTCGAATGAGCAGTTCTTC
>13|TRBJ2-1|.|few|TRBV6-2/TRBV6-3
CASSSRSDNEQFF
TGTGCCAGCAGTTCCCGATCGGACAATGAGCAGTTCTTC
>12|TRBJ1-2|.|.|TRBV20-1
CSARSGQYGYTF
TGCAGTGCTAGGTCCGGACAGTATGGCTACACCTTC
>14|TRBJ1-5|.|.|TRBV20-1
CSARPPSIYQPQHF
TGCAGTGCCCGCCCCCCCTCAATATATCAGCCCCAGCATTTT
>16|TRBJ2-5|.|.|TRBV28
CASSLWSPGVKETQYF
TGTGCCAGCAGTTTGTGGTCCCCCGGGGTAAAAGAGACCCAGTACTTC
>15|TRBJ2-7|TRBD2|few|TRBV6-2/TRBV6-3
CASSYVLAGVDEQYF
TGTGCCAGCAGTTACGTACTAGCGGGAGTTGACGAGCAGTACTTC
>14|TRBJ2-1|.|few|TRBV7-3
CASSFLASYNEQFF
TGTGCCAGCAGCTTTTTGGCCTCCTACAATGAGCAGTTCTTC
>15|TRBJ2-1|TRBD2|.|TRBV7-3
CASSHTSGRFYEQFF
TGTGCCAGCAGCCACACTAGCGGGAGATTCTATGAGCAGTTCTTC
>14|TRBJ2-7|.|few|TRBV10-3
CAISEDVGPDEQYF
TGTGCCATCAGTGAAGATGTAGGGCCTGACGAGCAGTACTTC
>12|TRBJ1-2|.|.|TRBV20-1
CSASRGTYGYTF
TGCAGTGCTAGTCGGGGAACCTATGGCTACACCTTC
>13|TRBJ2-7|.|.|TRBV7-9
CASSLQGQSEQYF
TGTGCCAGCAGCCTCCAGGGGCAAAGCGAGCAGTACTTC
>14|TRBJ1-2|TRBD1|few|TRBV20-1
CSARDKGTGYGYTF
TGCAGTGCTAGAGATAAGGGGACAGGGTATGGCTACACCTTC
>13|TRBJ2-1|.|.|TRBV20-1
CSAPVLRGDEQFF
TGCAGTGCTCCGGTCCTCAGGGGAGATGAGCAGTTCTTC
>14|TRBJ2-7|.|many|TRBV15
CATSRDWQSYEQYF
TGTGCCACCAGCAGAGATTGGCAGTCCTACGAGCAGTACTTC
>18|TRBJ2-3|.|.|TRBV4-3
CASSQVGTAGRSADTQYF
TGCGCCAGCAGCCAAGTAGGGACAGCGGGGAGATCTGCAGATACGCAGTATTTT
>15|TRBJ1-2|.|.|TRBV4-3
CASSPSEVGGGGYTF
TGCGCCAGCAGCCCCTCCGAGGTCGGGGGAGGCGGCTACACCTTC
>12|TRBJ2-3|.|.|TRBV20-1
CSDTSTTDTQYF
TGCAGTGATACTAGTACCACAGATACGCAGTATTTT
>17|TRBJ2-3|.|.|TRBV9
CASSVGSRTPFTDTQYF
TGTGCCAGCAGCGTAGGCTCGCGTACACCATTCACAGATACGCAGTATTTT
>15|TRBJ2-6|.|.|TRBV20-1
CSARVAASGANVLTF
TGCAGTGCTAGAGTGGCAGCCTCTGGGGCCAACGTCCTGACTTTC
>15|TRBJ2-1|TRBD1|.|TRBV7-2
CASSPDRGGYNEQFF
TGTGCCAGCAGCCCAGACAGGGGAGGTTACAATGAGCAGTTCTTC
>16|TRBJ2-3|TRBD1|.|TRBV20-1
CSASRRDRGSTDTQYF
TGCAGTGCTAGTCGTAGGGACAGGGGTAGCACAGATACGCAGTATTTT
>15|TRBJ2-7|.|.|TRBV20-1
CSAVDRYRAFYEQYF
TGCAGTGCTGTCGACCGGTACAGGGCGTTCTACGAGCAGTACTTC
>16|TRBJ2-5|TRBD2|.|TRBV7-2
CASSLALPGGPDEQYF
TGTGCCAGCAGCTTAGCGTTGCCGGGAGGGCCAGATGAGCAGTACTTC
>14|TRBJ2-3|.|.|TRBV2
CASSVRGHTDTQYF
TGTGCCAGCAGTGTAAGGGGCCACACAGATACGCAGTATTTT
>15|TRBJ2-1|.|few|TRBV2
CASRVEGISYNEQFF
TGTGCCAGCAGGGTTGAAGGGATCTCCTACAATGAGCAGTTCTTC
>18|TRBJ2-3|TRBD2|.|TRBV27
CASSFPFMGGRSTDTQYF
TGTGCCAGCAGTTTTCCCTTTATGGGCGGGAGGAGCACAGATACGCAGTATTTT
>13|TRBJ2-5|.|.|TRBV24-1
CATSDEYQETQYF
TGTGCCACCAGTGATGAATACCAAGAGACCCAGTACTTC
>13|TRBJ2-7|.|few|TRBV29-1
CSVQRAGANEQYF
TGCAGCGTCCAAAGAGCAGGGGCCAACGAGCAGTACTTC
>14|TRBJ1-1|.|few|TRBV6-6
CASSYDPTNTEAFF
TGTGCCAGCAGTTACGACCCGACGAACACTGAAGCTTTCTTT
>15|TRBJ1-1|.|.|TRBV20-1
CSALSPGGSGTEAFF
TGCAGTGCTTTATCTCCGGGCGGGTCGGGAACTGAAGCTTTCTTT
>12|TRBJ2-1|.|many|TRBV29-1
CSVGRPNNEQFF
TGCAGCGTTGGCAGGCCGAACAATGAGCAGTTCTTC
>15|TRBJ2-2|.|.|TRBV29-1
CSVQGLRGNTGELFF
TGCAGCGTTCAGGGTCTCCGCGGGAACACCGGGGAGCTGTTTTTT
>15|TRBJ1-2|.|.|TRBV6-5
CACSHKGRGGNGYTF
TGTGCCTGCAGTCATAAAGGTCGCGGAGGGAATGGCTACACCTTC
>14|TRBJ2-7|TRBD1|.|TRBV7-2
CASSPQGVSYEQYF
TGTGCCAGCAGCCCCCAGGGGGTAAGCTACGAGCAGTACTTC
>15|TRBJ2-3|.|.|TRBV20-1
CSASPGGPSTDTQYF
TGCAGTGCTAGCCCCGGGGGTCCTAGCACAGATACGCAGTATTTT
>14|TRBJ1-1|.|few|TRBV14
CASSPLGANTEAFF
TGTGCCAGCAGCCCGCTAGGGGCGAACACTGAAGCTTTCTTT
>14|TRBJ1-2|.|many|TRBV6-6
CASSYQGLDYGYTF
TGTGCCAGCAGTTATCAGGGGCTTGACTATGGCTACACCTTC
>15|TRBJ2-7|.|.|TRBV7-2
CASSLVSSVTYEQYF
TGTGCCAGCAGCTTAGTGTCATCGGTGACCTACGAGCAGTACTTC
>15|TRBJ2-7|TRBD1|.|TRBV7-2
CASSLVGQGGHEQYF
TGTGCCAGCAGCTTAGTCGGACAGGGGGGTCACGAGCAGTACTTC
>14|TRBJ1-4|.|.|TRBV20-1
CSAGVGTANEKLFF
TGCAGTGCTGGAGTGGGGACGGCTAATGAAAAACTGTTTTTT
>15|TRBJ2-7|.|few|TRBV10-3
CAISESTGRVYEQYF
TGTGCCATCAGTGAGTCGACGGGTAGGGTTTACGAGCAGTACTTC
>16|TRBJ1-4|TRBD1|many|TRBV10-3
CAISPGTGYRYEKLFF
TGTGCCATCAGTCCCGGGACAGGGTACCGGTATGAAAAACTGTTTTTT
>15|TRBJ2-5|TRBD2|.|TRBV29-1
CSVEDPHGRGETQYF
TGCAGCGTTGAAGACCCTCACGGGAGGGGAGAGACCCAGTACTTC
>16|TRBJ1-2|.|few|TRBV7-9
CASSLAGQGSMDGYTF
TGTGCCAGCAGCTTAGCAGGGCAAGGGAGTATGGATGGCTACACCTTC
>16|TRBJ2-7|.|few|TRBV7-2
CASSLDGGGPWGEQYF
TGTGCCAGCAGCTTAGATGGGGGGGGCCCCTGGGGCGAGCAGTACTTC
>15|TRBJ2-7|.|.|TRBV9
CASSPGGGLSGEQYF
TGTGCCAGCAGCCCAGGGGGAGGGTTGTCTGGCGAGCAGTACTTC
>15|TRBJ2-4|TRBD2|.|TRBV7-2
CASSLERGGQNIQYF
TGTGCCAGCAGCTTAGAGCGGGGGGGGCAAAACATTCAGTACTTC